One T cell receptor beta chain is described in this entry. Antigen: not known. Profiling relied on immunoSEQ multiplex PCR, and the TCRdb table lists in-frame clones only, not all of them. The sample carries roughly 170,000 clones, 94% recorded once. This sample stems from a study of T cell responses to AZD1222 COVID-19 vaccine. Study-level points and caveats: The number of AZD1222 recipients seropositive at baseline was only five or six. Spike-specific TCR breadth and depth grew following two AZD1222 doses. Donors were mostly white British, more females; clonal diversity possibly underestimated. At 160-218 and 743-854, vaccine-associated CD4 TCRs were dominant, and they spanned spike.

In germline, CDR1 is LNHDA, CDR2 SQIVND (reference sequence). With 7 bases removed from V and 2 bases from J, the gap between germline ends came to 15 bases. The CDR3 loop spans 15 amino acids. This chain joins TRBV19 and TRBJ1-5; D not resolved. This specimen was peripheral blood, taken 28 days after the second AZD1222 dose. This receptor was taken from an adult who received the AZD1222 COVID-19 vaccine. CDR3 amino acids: CASTETLAGNQPQHF. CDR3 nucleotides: TGTGCCAGTACCGAGACCCTGGCAGGCAATCAGCCCCAGCATTTT.